This T cell receptor beta chain was sequenced in a study of Ad26.COV2.S vaccination and SARS-CoV-2 variants. Treatment reported: over 15 received Ad26.COV2.S at low or high dose, single or two shots; 5 received placebo; per-sample allocation not given. Collection of the samples took place on day 63 after the first injection of vaccine or placebo. Boston provided a donor who was an adult aged 18-55 years. The CDR3 is made up of 12 amino acids. V lost 7 bases and J 3 bases, leaving 9 bases between the germline ends. CDR1 is SGHDN, CDR2 FVKESK, per germline. Only in-frame clones appear in the TCRdb table, and some are missing; sequencing was by immunoSEQ multiplex PCR. The sample shows approximately 410,000 clones, about 90% of them seen only once.

Sequenced here: peripheral blood, sampled in a trial of Ad26.COV2.S vaccine versus placebo. This receptor was obtained from a person aged 18-60 years who received the Ad26.COV2.S COVID-19 vaccine or a placebo. The chain uses TRBV14 and TRBJ1-1; D is unclear. CDR3 in amino acids: CASNNGYTEAFF. CDR3 bases: TGTGCCAGCAACAACGGGTACACTGAAGCTTTCTTT.